Shown below are 8 T cell receptor beta chains from a single sample sequenced in a study of T cells in Graves' hyperthyroidism and ophthalmopathy. The CDR3 regions of TCR beta were amplified from RNA transcripts. First-round RT-PCR with HTBI primers amplified the TCR CDR3 region. TCRdb re-called the multiplex PCR reads with MiXCR, one entry per CDR3 protein. The sample lists around 420,000 distinct CDR3 sequences; approximately 15% were seen once. Material: blood. The source is a woman aged 18-29 years with Graves' hyperthyroidism.

This clonotype was found a few times. One end of the junction is discordant with germline, which a read error may explain. This sequence joins TRBV12-3 or TRBV12-4 and TRBJ1-1; D might be TRBD1 (6 bases). This CDR3 spans 14 amino acids. This chain's CDR3 is CASRLQGSDTEAFF. The DNA of the CDR3 is TGTGCCAGCAGACTCCAGGGGTCAGACACTGAAGCCTTCTTT.

This clonotype showed up many times. This chain joins TRBV12-3 or TRBV12-4 and TRBJ2-7; tentatively, D is TRBD1 (6 bases). This CDR3 spans 16 amino acids. V lost 6 bases and J 6 bases, leaving 24 bases between the germline ends. CDR3 nucleotide sequence: TGTGCCAGCAGCCAAGGGGGTTCCGGACAAGCCGGCGAGCAGTACTTC. It specifies CASSQGGSGQAGEQYF.

Concerning this clonotype itself: This may come from a read error, since a much larger clone is one base off. The chain couples TRBV20-1 to TRBJ1-5; perhaps TRBD1 as D (5 bases). Per the germline V gene, CDR1 is DFQATT and CDR2 is SNEGSKA (reference sequence). CDR3 length: 16 amino acids. CDR3 sequence: CSARDWNRKTNHPQHF. CDR3 DNA sequence: TGCAGTGCTAGAGATTGGAACAGGAAGACTAATCACCCCCAGCATTTT.

This clonotype was picked up many times. The DNA for the CDR3 is TGTGCCAGCAGTTTTGCGGGGGGGCAAACCGGGGAGCTGTTTTTT. It translates to CASSFAGGQTGELFF. This chain joins TRBV28 and TRBJ2-2; 9 bases are shared with TRBD2. This CDR3 has 15 amino acids. The V gene end was trimmed by 3 bases and the J gene end by 5 bases; junction bases not matched to a gene: 4. Germline V gives CDR1 MDHEN, CDR2 SYDVKM.

This clonotype was counted at least ten times. This chain joins TRBV10-3 and TRBJ2-7; D uncertain. CDR1 is ENHRY and CDR2 is SYGVKD in the germline V gene. The CDR3 runs 13 residues. Trimming left V 3 bases short and J 1 base short, with 7 bases between. The DNA of the CDR3 is TGTGCCATCAGTGACCCACCTTCCTACGAGCAGTACTTC. This codes for CAISDPPSYEQYF.

Note on this clonotype: Just one base apart from a much larger clone, this may be a read error. This chain connects TRBV6-1 to TRBJ2-2; 7 nucleotides match TRBD1. Germline loops: CDR1 MNHNS, CDR2 SASEGT. The CDR3 totals 15 residues. DNA of the CDR3: TGTGCCAGCAGAGCCCCGACAGGGAACATCGGGGAGCTGTTTTTT. It is translated as CASRAPTGNIGELFF.

The CDR3 nucleotides are TGTGCCAGCACCCCGACTAGCGGGGGCAACACGCAGTTCTTC. Its translation is CASTPTSGGNTQFF. V is TRBV28 and J is TRBJ2-1; 12 nucleotides match TRBD2. V shed 7 bases, J shed 12 bases, and the junction held 10 bases outside the gene matches. There are 14 residues in the CDR3. Germline V gives CDR1 MDHEN, CDR2 SYDVKM.

This clonotype was detected many times. The chain has TRBV27 and TRBJ2-2, with D possibly being TRBD2 (6 bases). The CDR3 consists of 17 residues. V lost 0 bases and J 1 base, leaving 12 bases between the germline ends. Germline V gene data show CDR1 as MNHEY and CDR2 as SMNVEV (reference sequence). The CDR3 region has the DNA TGTGCCAGCAGTTTATCGGTAGCCGGGGGGAACACCGGGGAGCTGTTTTTT. Protein sequence: CASSLSVAGGNTGELFF.